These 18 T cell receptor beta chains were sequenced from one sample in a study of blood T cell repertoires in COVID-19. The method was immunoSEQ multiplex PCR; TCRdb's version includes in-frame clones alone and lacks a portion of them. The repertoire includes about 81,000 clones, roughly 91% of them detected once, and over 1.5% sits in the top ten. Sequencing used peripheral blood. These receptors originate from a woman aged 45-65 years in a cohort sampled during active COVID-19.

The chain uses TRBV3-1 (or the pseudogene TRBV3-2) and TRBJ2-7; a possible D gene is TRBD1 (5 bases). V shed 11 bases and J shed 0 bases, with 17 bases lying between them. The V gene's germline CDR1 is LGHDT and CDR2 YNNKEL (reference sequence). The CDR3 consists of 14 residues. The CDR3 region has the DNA TGTGCCGCCTCACCTGGGGCCAGCTCCTACGAGCAGTACTTC. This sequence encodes CAASPGASSYEQYF.

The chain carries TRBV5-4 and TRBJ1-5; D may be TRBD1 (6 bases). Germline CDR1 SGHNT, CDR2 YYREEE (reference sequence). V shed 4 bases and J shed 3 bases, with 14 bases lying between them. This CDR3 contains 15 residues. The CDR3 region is CASSENQGYNQPQHF. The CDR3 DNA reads TGTGCCAGCAGCGAAAATCAGGGGTACAATCAGCCCCAGCATTTT.

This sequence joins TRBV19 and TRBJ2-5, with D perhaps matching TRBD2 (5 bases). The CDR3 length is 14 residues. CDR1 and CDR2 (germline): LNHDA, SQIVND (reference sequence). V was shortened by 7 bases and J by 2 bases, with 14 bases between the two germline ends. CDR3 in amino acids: CASKVGLAQETQYF. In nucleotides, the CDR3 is TGTGCCAGTAAAGTTGGGCTAGCTCAAGAGACCCAGTACTTC.

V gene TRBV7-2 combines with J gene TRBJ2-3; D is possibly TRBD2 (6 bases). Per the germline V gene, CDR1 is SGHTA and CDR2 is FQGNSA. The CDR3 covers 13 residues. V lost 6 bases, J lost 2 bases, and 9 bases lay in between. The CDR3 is CASSWTTTDTQYF. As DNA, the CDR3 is TGTGCCAGCAGTTGGACTACCACAGATACGCAGTATTTT.

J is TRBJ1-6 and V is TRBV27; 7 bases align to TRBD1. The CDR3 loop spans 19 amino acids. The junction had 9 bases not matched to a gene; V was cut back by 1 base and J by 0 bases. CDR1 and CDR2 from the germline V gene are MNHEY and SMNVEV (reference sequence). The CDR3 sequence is CASSLWGTVTSSYNSPLHF. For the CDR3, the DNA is TGTGCCAGCAGTTTATGGGGGACAGTCACGAGCTCCTATAATTCACCCCTCCACTTT.

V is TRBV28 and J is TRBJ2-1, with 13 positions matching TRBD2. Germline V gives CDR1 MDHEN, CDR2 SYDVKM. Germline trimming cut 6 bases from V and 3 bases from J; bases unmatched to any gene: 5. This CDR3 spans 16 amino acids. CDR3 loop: CASRKGTSGNYNEQFF. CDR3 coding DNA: TGTGCCAGCAGGAAAGGGACTAGCGGGAACTACAATGAGCAGTTCTTC. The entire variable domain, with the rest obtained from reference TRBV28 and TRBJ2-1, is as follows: DVKVTQSSRYLVKRTGEKVFLECVQDMDHENMFWYRQDPGLGLRLIYFSYDVKMKEKGDIPEGYSVSREKKERFSLILESASTNQTSMYLCASRKGTSGNYNEQFFGPGTRLTVL.

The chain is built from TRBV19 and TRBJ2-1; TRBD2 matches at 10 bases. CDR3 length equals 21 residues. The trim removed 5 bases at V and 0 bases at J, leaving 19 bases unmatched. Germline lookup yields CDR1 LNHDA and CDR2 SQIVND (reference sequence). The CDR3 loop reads CASSGGRLRKRGGSSYNEQFF. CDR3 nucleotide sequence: TGTGCCAGTAGTGGCGGGCGGTTGAGAAAGCGGGGGGGAAGCTCCTACAATGAGCAGTTCTTC.

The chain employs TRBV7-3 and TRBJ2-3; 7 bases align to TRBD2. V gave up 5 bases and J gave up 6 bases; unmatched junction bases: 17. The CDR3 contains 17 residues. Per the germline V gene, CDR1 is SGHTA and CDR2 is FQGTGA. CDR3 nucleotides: TGTGCCAGCAGCCAGGCGGGCGCGGGAGTACGTTTGGATACGCAGTATTTT. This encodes CASSQAGAGVRLDTQYF.

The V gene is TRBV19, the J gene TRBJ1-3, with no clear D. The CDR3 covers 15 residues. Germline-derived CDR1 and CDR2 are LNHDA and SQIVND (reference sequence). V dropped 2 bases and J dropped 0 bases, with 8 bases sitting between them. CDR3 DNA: TGTGCCAGTAGTATAAGTCGGGGCTCTGGAAACACCATATATTTT. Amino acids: CASSISRGSGNTIYF.

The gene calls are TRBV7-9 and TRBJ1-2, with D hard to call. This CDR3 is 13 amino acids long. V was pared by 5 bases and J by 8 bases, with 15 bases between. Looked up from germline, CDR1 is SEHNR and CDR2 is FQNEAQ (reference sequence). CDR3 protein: CASSPTGSRGYTF. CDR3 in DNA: TGTGCCAGCAGCCCCACGGGGAGTAGGGGCTACACCTTC.

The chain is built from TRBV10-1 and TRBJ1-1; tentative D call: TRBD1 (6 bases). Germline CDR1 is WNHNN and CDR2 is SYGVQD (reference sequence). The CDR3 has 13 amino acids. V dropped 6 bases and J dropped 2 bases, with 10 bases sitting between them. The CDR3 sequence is CASRDSYNTEAFF. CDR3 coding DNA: TGCGCCAGCAGGGACAGCTACAACACTGAAGCTTTCTTT.

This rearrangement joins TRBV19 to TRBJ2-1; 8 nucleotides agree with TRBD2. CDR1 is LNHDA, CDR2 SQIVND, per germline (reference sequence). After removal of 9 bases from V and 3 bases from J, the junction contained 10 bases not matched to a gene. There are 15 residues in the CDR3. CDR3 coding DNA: TGTGCCAGCTCCGGGGGGGCTGAATTCTACAATGAGCAGTTCTTC. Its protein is CASSGGAEFYNEQFF.

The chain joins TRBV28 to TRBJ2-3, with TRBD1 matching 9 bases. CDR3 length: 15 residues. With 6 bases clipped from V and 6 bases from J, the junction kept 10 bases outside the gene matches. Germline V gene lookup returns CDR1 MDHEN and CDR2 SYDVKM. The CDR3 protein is CASRDSGTGIDTQYF. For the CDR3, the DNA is TGTGCCAGCAGGGATTCCGGGACAGGGATTGATACGCAGTATTTT.

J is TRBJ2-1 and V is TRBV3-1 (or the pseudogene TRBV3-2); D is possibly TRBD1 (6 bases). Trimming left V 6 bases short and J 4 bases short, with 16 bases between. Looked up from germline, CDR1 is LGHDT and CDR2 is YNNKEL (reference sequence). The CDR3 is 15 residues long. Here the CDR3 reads CASRLGQPGYNEQFF. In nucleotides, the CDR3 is TGTGCCAGCAGGCTCGGACAGCCAGGATACAATGAGCAGTTCTTC.

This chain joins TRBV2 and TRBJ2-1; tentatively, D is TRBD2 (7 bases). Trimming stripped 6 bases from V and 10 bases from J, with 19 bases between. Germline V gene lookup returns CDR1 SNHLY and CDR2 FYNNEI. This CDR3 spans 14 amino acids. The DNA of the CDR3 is TGTGCCAGCAGCGGGCGGACAGTTAGCGGGGAGCAGTTCTTC. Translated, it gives CASSGRTVSGEQFF. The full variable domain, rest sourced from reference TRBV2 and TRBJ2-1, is EPEVTQTPSHQVTQMGQEVILRCVPISNHLYFYWYRQILGQKVEFLVSFYNNEISEKSEIFDDQFSVERPDGSNFTLKIRSTKLEDSAMYFCASSGRTVSGEQFFGPGTRLTVL.

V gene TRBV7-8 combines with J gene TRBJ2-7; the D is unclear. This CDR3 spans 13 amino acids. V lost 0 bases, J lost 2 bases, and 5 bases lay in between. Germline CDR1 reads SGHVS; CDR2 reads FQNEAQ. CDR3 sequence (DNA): TGTGCCAGCAGCTTAGCACCAGCCTACGAGCAGTACTTC. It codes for CASSLAPAYEQYF.

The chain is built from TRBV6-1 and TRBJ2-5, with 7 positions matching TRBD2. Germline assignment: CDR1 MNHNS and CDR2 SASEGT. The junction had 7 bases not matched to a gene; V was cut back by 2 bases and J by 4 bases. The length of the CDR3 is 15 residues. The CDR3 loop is CASSELGGFRETQYF. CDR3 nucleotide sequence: TGTGCCAGCAGTGAACTGGGAGGGTTCCGAGAGACCCAGTACTTC.

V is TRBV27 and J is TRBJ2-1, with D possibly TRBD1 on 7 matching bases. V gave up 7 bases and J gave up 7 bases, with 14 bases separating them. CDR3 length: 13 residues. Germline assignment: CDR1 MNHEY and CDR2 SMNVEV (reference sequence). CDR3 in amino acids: CASTQGGRNEQFF. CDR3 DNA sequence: TGTGCCAGCACTCAGGGGGGACGGAATGAGCAGTTCTTC.